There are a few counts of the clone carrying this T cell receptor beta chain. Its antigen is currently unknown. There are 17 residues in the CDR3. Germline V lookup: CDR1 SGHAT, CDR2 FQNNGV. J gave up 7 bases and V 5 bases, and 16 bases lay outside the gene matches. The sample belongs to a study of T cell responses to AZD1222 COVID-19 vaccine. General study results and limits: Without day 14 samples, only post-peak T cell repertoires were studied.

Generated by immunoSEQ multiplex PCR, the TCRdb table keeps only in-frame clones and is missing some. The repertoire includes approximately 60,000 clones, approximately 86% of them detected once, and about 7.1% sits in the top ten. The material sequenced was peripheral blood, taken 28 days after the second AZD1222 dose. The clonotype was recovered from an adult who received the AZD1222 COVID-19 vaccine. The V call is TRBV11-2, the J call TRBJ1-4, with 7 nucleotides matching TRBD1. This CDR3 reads CASSPWGNRGGSEKLFF. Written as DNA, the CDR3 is TGTGCCAGCAGCCCGTGGGGGAACAGGGGCGGTTCTGAAAAACTGTTTTTT.